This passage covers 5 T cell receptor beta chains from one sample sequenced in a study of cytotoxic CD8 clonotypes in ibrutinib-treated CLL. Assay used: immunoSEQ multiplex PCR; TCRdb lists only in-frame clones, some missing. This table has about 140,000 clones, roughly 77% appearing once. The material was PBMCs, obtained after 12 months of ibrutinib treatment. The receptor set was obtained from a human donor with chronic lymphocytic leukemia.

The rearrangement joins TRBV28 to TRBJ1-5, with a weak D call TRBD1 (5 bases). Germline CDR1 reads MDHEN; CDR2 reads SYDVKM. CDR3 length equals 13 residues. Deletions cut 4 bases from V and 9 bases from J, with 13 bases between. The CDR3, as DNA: TGTGCCAGCAGTTACGGGGGATGGGGGCCCCAGCATTTT. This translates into CASSYGGWGPQHF.

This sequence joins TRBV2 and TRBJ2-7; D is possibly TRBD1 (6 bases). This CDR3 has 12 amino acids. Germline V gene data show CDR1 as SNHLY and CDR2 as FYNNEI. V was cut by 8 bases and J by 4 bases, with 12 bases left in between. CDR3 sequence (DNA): TGTGCCAGCGGAGGACAGAATTACGAGCAGTACTTC. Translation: CASGGQNYEQYF.

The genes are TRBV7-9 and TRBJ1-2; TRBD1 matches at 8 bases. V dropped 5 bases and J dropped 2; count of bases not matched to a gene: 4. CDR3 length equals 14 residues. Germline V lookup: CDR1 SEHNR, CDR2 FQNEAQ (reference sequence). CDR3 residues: CASSATGGNYGYTF. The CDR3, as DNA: TGTGCCAGCAGCGCAACAGGGGGGAACTATGGCTACACCTTC.

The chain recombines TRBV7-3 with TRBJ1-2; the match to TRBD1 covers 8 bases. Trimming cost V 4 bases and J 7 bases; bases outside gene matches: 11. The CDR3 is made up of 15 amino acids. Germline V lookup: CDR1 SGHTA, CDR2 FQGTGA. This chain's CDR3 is CASSSYSGGSGGYTF. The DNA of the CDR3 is TGTGCCAGCAGCTCCTATTCAGGGGGCAGTGGTGGCTACACCTTC.

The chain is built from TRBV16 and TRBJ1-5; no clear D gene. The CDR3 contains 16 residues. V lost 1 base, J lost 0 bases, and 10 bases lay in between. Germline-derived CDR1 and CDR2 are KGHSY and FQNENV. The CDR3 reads CASSQYHRDSNQPQHF. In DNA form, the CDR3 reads TGTGCCAGCAGCCAATACCACAGAGATAGCAATCAGCCCCAGCATTTT.